Below, 2 T cell receptor beta chains from the same sample are listed, as sequenced in a study of Graves' ophthalmopathy and Graves' hyperthyroidism. TCR beta CDR3 regions were amplified from RNA transcripts. The first round was an RT-PCR with HTBI primers, and the second round was a multiplex PCR. Via MiXCR, TCRdb re-called the multiplex PCR reads, giving one row per CDR3 protein. The sample gives around 340,000 distinct CDR3 sequences, roughly 15% of which show up once; roughly an eighth is in the top ten. The source material was peripheral blood. These receptors came from an adult man with Graves' ophthalmopathy.

This clonotype was picked up many times. The V call is TRBV12-3 or TRBV12-4, the J call TRBJ1-6; D may be TRBD1 (6 bases). CDR3 size: 14 residues. Trimming stripped 5 bases from V and 7 bases from J, with 12 bases between. The DNA of the CDR3 is TGTGCCAGCAGTCGTAGACAGGCCAATTCACCCCTCCACTTT. It encodes CASSRRQANSPLHF.

This clonotype was seen ten or more times. The chain uses TRBV7-3 and TRBJ2-2; D call uncertain. CDR1 SGHTA and CDR2 FQGTGA come from the germline V gene. This CDR3 comprises 13 residues. V was trimmed by 0 bases and J by 3 bases, leaving 2 bases between them. The CDR3 loop reads CASSLTYTGELFF. CDR3 bases: TGTGCCAGCAGCTTAACCTACACCGGGGAGCTGTTTTTT.